This TCR beta chain was recorded in a study of Ad26.COV2.S vaccination and SARS-CoV-2 variants. This CDR3 is built from 13 residues. V lost 6 bases and J lost 3, with 12 bases in between. Germline-derived CDR1 and CDR2 are MDHEN and SYDVKM. Profiling relied on immunoSEQ multiplex PCR, and the TCRdb table lists in-frame clones only, not all of them. This table holds under 150,000 clones, 86% found once. Whole-study findings and limits: An underestimation of total T cell responses may have resulted from the TCR breadth and depth analyses. Recipients given vaccine exceeded placebo recipients in spike-specific TCR breadth.

A note on this clone: Antigen unknown.

The origin of this receptor is a human donor who had recovered from COVID-19. The chain has TRBV28 and TRBJ2-7; D call uncertain. Source: peripheral blood, taken after recovery from COVID-19. This CDR3 reads CASRPTTNYEQYF. The CDR3 DNA follows: TGTGCCAGCAGACCCACCACAAACTACGAGCAGTACTTC.